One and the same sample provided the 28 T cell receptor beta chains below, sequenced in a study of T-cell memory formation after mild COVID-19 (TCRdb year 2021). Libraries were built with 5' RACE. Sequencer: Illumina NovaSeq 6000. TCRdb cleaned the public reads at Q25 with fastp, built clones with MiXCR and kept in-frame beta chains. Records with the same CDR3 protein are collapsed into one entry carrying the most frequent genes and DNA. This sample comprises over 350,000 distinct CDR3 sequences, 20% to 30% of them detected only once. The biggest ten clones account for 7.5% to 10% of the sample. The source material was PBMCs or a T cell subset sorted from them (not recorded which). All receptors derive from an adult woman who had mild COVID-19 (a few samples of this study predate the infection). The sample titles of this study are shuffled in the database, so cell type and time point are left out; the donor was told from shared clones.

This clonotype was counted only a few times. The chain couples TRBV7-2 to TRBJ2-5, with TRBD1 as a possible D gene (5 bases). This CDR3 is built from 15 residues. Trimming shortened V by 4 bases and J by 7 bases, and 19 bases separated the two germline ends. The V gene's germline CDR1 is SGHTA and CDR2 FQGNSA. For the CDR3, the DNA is TGTGCCAGCAGCTCCATTTTATGGGGCTCGGGGACCCAGTACTTC. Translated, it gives CASSSILWGSGTQYF. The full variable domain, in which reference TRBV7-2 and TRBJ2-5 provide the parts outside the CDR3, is GAGVSQSPSNKVTEKGKDVELRCDPISGHTALYWYRQSLGQGLEFLIYFQGNSAPDKSGLPSDRFSAERTGGSVSTLTIQRTQQEDSAVYLCASSSILWGSGTQYFGPGTRLLVL.

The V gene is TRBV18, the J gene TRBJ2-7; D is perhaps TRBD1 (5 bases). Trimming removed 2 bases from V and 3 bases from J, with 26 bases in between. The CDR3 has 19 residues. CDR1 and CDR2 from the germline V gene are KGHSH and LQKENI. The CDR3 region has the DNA TGTGCCAGCTCACCAAGCTCCTCGTTTACCCGGCTAGGGGTCTACGAGCAGTACTTC. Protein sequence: CASSPSSSFTRLGVYEQYF.

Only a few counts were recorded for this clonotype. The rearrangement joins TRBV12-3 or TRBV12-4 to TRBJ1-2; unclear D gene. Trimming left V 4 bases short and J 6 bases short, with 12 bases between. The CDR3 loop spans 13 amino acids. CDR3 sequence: CASSSTPWNGYTF. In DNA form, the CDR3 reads TGTGCCAGCAGTTCCACCCCCTGGAATGGCTACACCTTC.

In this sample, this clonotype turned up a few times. CDR3 residues: CASSQRGPDPNQPQHF. The CDR3 nucleotides are TGCGCCAGCAGCCAGAGGGGCCCTGACCCCAATCAGCCCCAGCATTTT. The chain combines TRBV4-1 with TRBJ1-5; tentative D call: TRBD1 (5 bases). This CDR3 comprises 16 residues. Germline CDR1 MGHRA, CDR2 YSYEKL. V lost 3 bases to trimming and J lost 3 bases, with 15 bases between them.

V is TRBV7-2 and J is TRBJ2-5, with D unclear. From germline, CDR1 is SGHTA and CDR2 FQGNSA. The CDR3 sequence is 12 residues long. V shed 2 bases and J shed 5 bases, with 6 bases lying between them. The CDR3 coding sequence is TGTGCCAGCAGCTTAATGGGGGAGACCCAGTACTTC. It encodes CASSLMGETQYF.

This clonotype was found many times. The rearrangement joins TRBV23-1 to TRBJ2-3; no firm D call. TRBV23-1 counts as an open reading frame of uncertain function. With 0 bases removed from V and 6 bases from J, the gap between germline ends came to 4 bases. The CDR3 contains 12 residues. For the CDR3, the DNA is TGCGCCAGCAGTCAATCCTCCGATACGCAGTATTTT. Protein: CASSQSSDTQYF.

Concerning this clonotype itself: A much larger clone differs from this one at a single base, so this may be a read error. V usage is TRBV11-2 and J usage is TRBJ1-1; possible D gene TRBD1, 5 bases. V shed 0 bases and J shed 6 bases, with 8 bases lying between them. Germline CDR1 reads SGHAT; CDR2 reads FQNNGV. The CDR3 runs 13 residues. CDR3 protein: CASSLDRDAEAFF. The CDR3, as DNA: TGTGCCAGCAGCTTAGACAGGGACGCTGAAGCTTTCTTT.

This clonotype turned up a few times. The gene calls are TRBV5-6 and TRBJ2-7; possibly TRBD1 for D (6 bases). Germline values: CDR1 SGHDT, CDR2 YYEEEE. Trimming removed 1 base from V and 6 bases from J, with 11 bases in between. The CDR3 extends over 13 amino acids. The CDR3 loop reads CASSLPQGFEQYF. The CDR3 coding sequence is TGTGCCAGCAGCTTGCCCCAGGGGTTCGAGCAGTACTTC.

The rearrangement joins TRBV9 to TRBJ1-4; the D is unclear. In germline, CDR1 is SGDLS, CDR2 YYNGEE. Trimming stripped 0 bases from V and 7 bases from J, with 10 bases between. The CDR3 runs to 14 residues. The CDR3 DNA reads TGTGCCAGCAGCGTAGATCCCCTCAGTGAAAAACTGTTTTTT. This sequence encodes CASSVDPLSEKLFF.

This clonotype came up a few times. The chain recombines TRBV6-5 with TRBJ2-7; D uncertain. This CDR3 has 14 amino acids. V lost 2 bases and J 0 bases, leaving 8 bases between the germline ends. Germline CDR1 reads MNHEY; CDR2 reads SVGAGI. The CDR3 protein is CASSYGLFSYEQYF. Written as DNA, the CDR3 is TGTGCCAGCAGTTACGGCCTTTTCTCCTACGAGCAGTACTTC.

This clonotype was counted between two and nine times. This chain's CDR3 is CSVGGGTGDTEAFF. In DNA, the CDR3 is TGCAGCGTCGGTGGAGGGACAGGGGACACTGAAGCTTTCTTT. This chain links TRBV29-1 with TRBJ1-1; 10 bases are a match to TRBD1. With V trimmed by 6 bases and J by 3 bases, 7 bases remained unmatched. The CDR3 extends over 14 amino acids. CDR1 is SQVTM, CDR2 ANQGSEA, per germline.

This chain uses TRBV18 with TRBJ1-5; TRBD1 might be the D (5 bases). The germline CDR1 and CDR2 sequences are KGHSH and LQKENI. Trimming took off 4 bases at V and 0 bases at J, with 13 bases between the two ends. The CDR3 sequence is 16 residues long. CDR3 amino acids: CASSLTGTPSNQPQHF. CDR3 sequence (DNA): TGTGCCAGCTCACTAACCGGGACTCCTAGCAATCAGCCCCAGCATTTT.

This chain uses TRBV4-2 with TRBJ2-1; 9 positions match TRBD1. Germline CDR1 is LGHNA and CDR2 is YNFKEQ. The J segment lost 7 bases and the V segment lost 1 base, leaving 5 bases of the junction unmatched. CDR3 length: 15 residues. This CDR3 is CASSQGGQGWNEQFF. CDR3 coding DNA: TGTGCCAGCAGCCAAGGGGGACAGGGTTGGAATGAGCAGTTCTTC.

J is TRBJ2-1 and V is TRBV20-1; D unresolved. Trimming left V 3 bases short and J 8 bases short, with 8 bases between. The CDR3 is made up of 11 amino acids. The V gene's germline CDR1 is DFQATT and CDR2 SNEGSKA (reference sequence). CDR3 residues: CSARGGDEQFF. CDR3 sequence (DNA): TGCAGTGCTAGGGGTGGGGATGAGCAGTTCTTC.

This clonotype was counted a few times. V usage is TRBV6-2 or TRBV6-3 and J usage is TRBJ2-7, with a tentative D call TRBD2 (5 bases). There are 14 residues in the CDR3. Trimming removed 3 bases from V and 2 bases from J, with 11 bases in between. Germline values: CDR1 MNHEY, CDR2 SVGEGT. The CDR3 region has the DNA TGTGCCAGCAGTTATCACGACGGGACCTACGAGCAGTACTTC. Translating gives CASSYHDGTYEQYF.

The CDR3 region has the DNA TGTGCCAGCAGTGCCCGGGGCAAGTTGGACACTGAAGCTTTCTTT. Encoded protein: CASSARGKLDTEAFF. J is TRBJ1-1 and V is TRBV27, with D possibly TRBD1 on 5 matching bases. The CDR3 is 15 amino acids. CDR1 and CDR2 from the germline V gene are MNHEY and SMNVEV (reference sequence). V lost 5 bases to trimming and J lost 3 bases, with 16 bases between them.

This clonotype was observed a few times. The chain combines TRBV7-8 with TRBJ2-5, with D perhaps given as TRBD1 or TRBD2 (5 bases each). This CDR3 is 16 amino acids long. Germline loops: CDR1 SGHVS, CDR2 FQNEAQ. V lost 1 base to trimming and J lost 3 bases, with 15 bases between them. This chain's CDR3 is CASSLGSGAWEETQYF. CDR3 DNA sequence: TGTGCCAGCAGCTTAGGCTCCGGGGCTTGGGAAGAGACCCAGTACTTC.

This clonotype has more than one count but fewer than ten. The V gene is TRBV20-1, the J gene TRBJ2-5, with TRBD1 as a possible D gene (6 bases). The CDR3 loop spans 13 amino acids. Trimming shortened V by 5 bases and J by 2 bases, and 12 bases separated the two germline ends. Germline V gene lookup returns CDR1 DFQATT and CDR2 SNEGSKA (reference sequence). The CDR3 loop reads CSAPRQAQETQYF. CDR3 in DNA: TGCAGTGCTCCTAGACAGGCTCAAGAGACCCAGTACTTC.

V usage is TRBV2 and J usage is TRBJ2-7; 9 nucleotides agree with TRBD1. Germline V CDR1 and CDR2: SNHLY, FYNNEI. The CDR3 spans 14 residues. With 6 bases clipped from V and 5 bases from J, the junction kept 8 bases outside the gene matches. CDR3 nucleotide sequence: TGTGCCAGCAGGAAGGGGACAGGGAGCCACGAGCAGTACTTC. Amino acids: CASRKGTGSHEQYF. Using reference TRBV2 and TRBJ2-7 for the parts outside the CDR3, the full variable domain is EPEVTQTPSHQVTQMGQEVILRCVPISNHLYFYWYRQILGQKVEFLVSFYNNEISEKSEIFDDQFSVERPDGSNFTLKIRSTKLEDSAMYFCASRKGTGSHEQYFGPGTRLTVT.

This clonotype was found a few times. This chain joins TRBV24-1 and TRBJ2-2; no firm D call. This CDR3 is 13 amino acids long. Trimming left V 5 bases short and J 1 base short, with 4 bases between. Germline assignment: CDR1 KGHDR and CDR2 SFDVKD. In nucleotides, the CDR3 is TGTGCCACCAGTGTAGGGAACACCGGGGAGCTGTTTTTT. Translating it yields CATSVGNTGELFF.

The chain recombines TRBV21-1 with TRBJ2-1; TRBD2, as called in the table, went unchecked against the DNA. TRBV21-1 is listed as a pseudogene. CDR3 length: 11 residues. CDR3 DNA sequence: TGTGCCAGAGAGGGTCCGGATGAGCAGTTCTTC. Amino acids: CAREGPDEQFF.

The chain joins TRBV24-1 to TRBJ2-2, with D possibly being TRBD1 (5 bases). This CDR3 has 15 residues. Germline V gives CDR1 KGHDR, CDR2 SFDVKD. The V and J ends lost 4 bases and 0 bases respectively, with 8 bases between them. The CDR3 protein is CATSEWTTNTGELFF. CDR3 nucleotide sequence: TGTGCCACCAGTGAGTGGACAACGAACACCGGGGAGCTGTTTTTT.

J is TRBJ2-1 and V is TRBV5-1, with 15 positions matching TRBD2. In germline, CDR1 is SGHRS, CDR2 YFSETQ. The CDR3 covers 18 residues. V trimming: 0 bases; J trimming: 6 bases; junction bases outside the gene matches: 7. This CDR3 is CASSLVGLAGGPLNEQFF. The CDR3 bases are TGCGCCAGCAGCTTGGTTGGACTAGCGGGAGGGCCACTCAATGAGCAGTTCTTC.

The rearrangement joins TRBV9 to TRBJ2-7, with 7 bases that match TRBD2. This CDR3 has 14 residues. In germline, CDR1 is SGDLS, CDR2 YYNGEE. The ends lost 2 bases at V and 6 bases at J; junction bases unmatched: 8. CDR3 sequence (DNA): TGTGCCAGCAGCGTTAGGGAGGGGTCCGGCGAGCAGTACTTC. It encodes CASSVREGSGEQYF. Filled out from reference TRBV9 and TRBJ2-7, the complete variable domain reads DSGVTQTPKHLITATGQRVTLRCSPRSGDLSVYWYQQSLDQGLQFLIQYYNGEERAKGNILERFSAQQFPDLHSELNLSSLELGDSALYFCASSVREGSGEQYFGPGTRLTVT.

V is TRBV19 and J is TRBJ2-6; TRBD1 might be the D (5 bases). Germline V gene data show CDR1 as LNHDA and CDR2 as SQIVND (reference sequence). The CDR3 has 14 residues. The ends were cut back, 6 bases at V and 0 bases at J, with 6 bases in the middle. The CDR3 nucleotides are TGTGCCAGTAGACAGGACTCTGGGGCCAACGTCCTGACTTTC. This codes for CASRQDSGANVLTF.

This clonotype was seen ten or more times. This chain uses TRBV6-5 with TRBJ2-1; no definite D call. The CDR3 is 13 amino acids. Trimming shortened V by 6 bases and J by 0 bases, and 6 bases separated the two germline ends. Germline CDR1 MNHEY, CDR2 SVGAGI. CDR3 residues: CASRGNSYNEQFF. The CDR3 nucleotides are TGTGCCAGCAGGGGAAACTCCTACAATGAGCAGTTCTTC.

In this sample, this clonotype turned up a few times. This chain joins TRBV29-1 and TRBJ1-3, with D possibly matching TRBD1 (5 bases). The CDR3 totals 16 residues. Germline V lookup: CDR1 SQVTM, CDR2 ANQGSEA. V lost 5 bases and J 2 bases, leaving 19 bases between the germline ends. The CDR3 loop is CSVSRSGGTAGNTIYF. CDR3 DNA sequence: TGCAGCGTTTCAAGATCGGGGGGAACTGCTGGAAACACCATATATTTT. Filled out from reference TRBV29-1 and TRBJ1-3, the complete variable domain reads SAVISQKPSRDICQRGTSLTIQCQVDSQVTMMFWYRQQPGQSLTLIATANQGSEATYESGFVIDKFPISRPNLTFSTLTVSNMSPEDSSIYLCSVSRSGGTAGNTIYFGEGSWLTVV.

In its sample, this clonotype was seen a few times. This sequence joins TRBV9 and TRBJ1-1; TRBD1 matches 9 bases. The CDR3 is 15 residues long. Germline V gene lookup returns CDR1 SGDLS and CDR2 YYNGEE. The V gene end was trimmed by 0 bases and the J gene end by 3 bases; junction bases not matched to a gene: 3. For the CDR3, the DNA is TGTGCCAGCAGCGTAGGGGACAGGGTGGACACTGAAGCTTTCTTT. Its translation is CASSVGDRVDTEAFF.